A single sample gave rise to the 12 T cell receptor beta chains below, sequenced in a study of a mutant IDH1 vaccine in newly diagnosed glioma. Sample time point: week 5, during vaccination. The vaccine gave 300 ug of a 20-mer mutant IDH1 peptide subcutaneously per dose. Their recognized antigens are unknown. Using immunoSEQ multiplex PCR, the repertoire was profiled, and TCRdb retains in-frame clones only, with some absent. Of about 59,000 clones in the sample, 80% to 90% were seen once. Here the sequenced sample was PBMCs, taken from a glioma patient whose treatment included an IDH1 peptide vaccine. The receptors were gathered from a woman in her thirties or forties with glioma.

This chain joins TRBV6-1 and TRBJ1-2; D is unclear. Trimming took off 6 bases at V and 4 bases at J, with 9 bases between the two ends. Germline V gives CDR1 MNHNS, CDR2 SASEGT. The CDR3 covers 12 residues. CDR3 bases: TGTGCCAGCAGCGACGGTATCTATGGCTACACCTTC. Translating gives CASSDGIYGYTF.

The chain has TRBV7-2 and TRBJ1-5; TRBD1 is a possible D gene (6 bases). CDR3 size: 14 residues. V shed 5 bases and J shed 1 base, with 9 bases lying between them. Germline CDR1 reads SGHTA; CDR2 reads FQGNSA. CDR3 in DNA: TGTGCCAGCAGCCTCGGGACAAGCAATCAGCCCCAGCATTTT. Protein: CASSLGTSNQPQHF.

The CDR3 sequence: CASSPALSGASTDTQYF. CDR3 coding DNA: TGTGCCAGCAGCCCCGCTTTGAGTGGAGCTAGCACAGATACGCAGTATTTT. V gene TRBV7-6 combines with J gene TRBJ2-3; no clear D gene. CDR1 SGHVS and CDR2 FNYEAQ come from the germline V gene. V lost 5 bases, J lost 0 bases, and 18 bases lay in between. This CDR3 region has 17 residues.

V and J are TRBV2 and TRBJ2-1; 8 bases are a match to TRBD1. The V and J ends lost 4 bases and 12 bases, in that order; junction bases with no gene match: 5. Germline V gives CDR1 SNHLY, CDR2 FYNNEI. The CDR3 loop spans 12 amino acids. The CDR3 loop is CASSGRTGWQFF. Written as DNA, the CDR3 is TGTGCCAGCAGTGGTAGGACAGGGTGGCAGTTCTTC.

In DNA form, the CDR3 reads TGCGCCAGCAGTGAACCAGGGGCCGAGCAGTACTTC. This gives the protein CASSEPGAEQYF. The J gene is TRBJ2-7, the V gene TRBV10-1; TRBD1 might be the D (6 bases). The CDR3 runs to 12 residues. The V end was cut by 3 bases, the J end by 6 bases, with 9 bases between. In germline, CDR1 is WNHNN, CDR2 SYGVQD (reference sequence).

The J gene is TRBJ2-7, the V gene TRBV11-2; 7 bases line up with TRBD2. Trimming removed 4 bases from V and 2 bases from J; junction bases left unmatched: 8. There are 15 residues in the CDR3. Per the germline V gene, CDR1 is SGHAT and CDR2 is FQNNGV. CDR3 loop: CASSSEGSGTYEQYF. CDR3 DNA: TGTGCCAGCAGCTCAGAAGGCAGCGGGACCTACGAGCAGTACTTC.

V gene TRBV18 combines with J gene TRBJ2-3; 8 bases fit TRBD2. This CDR3 has 15 residues. The V segment lost 2 bases and the J segment 5 bases; nucleotides outside the gene matches: 6. Germline V lookup: CDR1 KGHSH, CDR2 LQKENI. The chain's CDR3 is CASSPGAGVLDTQYF. The CDR3 coding sequence is TGTGCCAGCTCACCAGGAGCGGGAGTTCTAGATACGCAGTATTTT.

V is TRBV5-4 and J is TRBJ2-7, with no clear D. The CDR3 is 15 residues long. Trimming cost V 0 bases and J 2 bases, with 12 bases left between them. Germline-derived CDR1 and CDR2 are SGHNT and YYREEE (reference sequence). CDR3 sequence reads: CASSLGGVDPYEQYF. As DNA, the CDR3 is TGTGCCAGCAGCTTGGGTGGGGTCGATCCCTACGAGCAGTACTTC. Full variable domain (missing parts from reference TRBV5-4 and TRBJ2-7): ETGVTQSPTHLIKTRGQQVTLRCSSQSGHNTVSWYQQALGQGPQFIFQYYREEENGRGNFPPRFSGLQFPNYSSELNVNALELDDSALYLCASSLGGVDPYEQYFGPGTRLTVT.

This clone was observed once. This chain uses TRBV6-5 with TRBJ1-1, with unresolved D. The germline V and J ends were trimmed by 9 bases and 0 bases, with 17 bases remaining between them. The germline V gene encodes CDR1 MNHEY and CDR2 SVGAGI. This CDR3 is built from 15 residues. This CDR3 is CASRGGERMNTEAFF. In DNA form, the CDR3 reads TGTGCCAGTAGAGGTGGAGAGAGGATGAACACTGAAGCTTTCTTT.

The V call is TRBV4-1, the J call TRBJ1-2, with D maybe TRBD1 (6 bases). This CDR3 region has 13 residues. With 5 bases removed from V and 9 bases from J, the gap between germline ends came to 16 bases. CDR1 MGHRA and CDR2 YSYEKL come from the germline V gene. The CDR3: CASSSPTGSSYTF. Here the CDR3 DNA reads TGCGCCAGCAGCTCCCCGACAGGATCTAGCTACACCTTC.

This chain joins TRBV19 and TRBJ2-5, with 7 bases identical to TRBD2. Trimming took 7 bases from V and 1 from J; bases not matched to a gene: 9. The CDR3 is made up of 15 amino acids. The germline CDR1 and CDR2 sequences are LNHDA and SQIVND (reference sequence). For the CDR3, the DNA is TGTGCCAGTACTTCCCGGGCTAGCGGCCAAGAGACCCAGTACTTC. Translating it yields CASTSRASGQETQYF.

This clone was counted a few times. The J gene is TRBJ1-3, the V gene TRBV7-9, with D unresolved. V shed 1 base and J shed 2 bases, with 12 bases lying between them. The CDR3 sequence is 16 residues long. Germline loops: CDR1 SEHNR, CDR2 FQNEAQ (reference sequence). CDR3 loop: CASSLVSGTTGNTIYF. CDR3 nucleotides: TGTGCCAGCAGCTTAGTCTCAGGTACAACTGGAAACACCATATATTTT.